The sample holds a few counts of the clone carrying this T cell receptor beta chain. The sample originates from a study of T cells after posttransplantation cyclophosphamide. This CDR3 comprises 12 residues. Germline-derived CDR1 and CDR2 are MNHNY and SVGAGI (reference sequence). Trimming removed 4 bases from V and 4 bases from J, with 5 bases in between. Sampled 1 year posttransplant, controls received myeloablative marrow transplants, methotrexate and a calcineurin inhibitor. Method: immunoSEQ multiplex PCR; TCRdb's copy keeps in-frame clones and lacks some. Of 9,800 or so clones detected, roughly 90% appear once; the ten largest clones hold roughly 4%.

The sequencing here drew on PBMCs, taken about 430 days after allogeneic stem cell transplant with calcineurin inhibitor and methotrexate. The receptor comes from a male patient aged 45-60 years who received an allogeneic stem cell transplant from an unrelated donor, was CMV-positive, and had chronic GVHD only. Among the T cells, some may be from the graft donor. V gene TRBV6-6 combines with J gene TRBJ1-5; D not resolved. In DNA, the CDR3 is TGTGCCAGCAGTTCAGGAAATCAGCCCCAGCATTTT. Translating it yields CASSSGNQPQHF.